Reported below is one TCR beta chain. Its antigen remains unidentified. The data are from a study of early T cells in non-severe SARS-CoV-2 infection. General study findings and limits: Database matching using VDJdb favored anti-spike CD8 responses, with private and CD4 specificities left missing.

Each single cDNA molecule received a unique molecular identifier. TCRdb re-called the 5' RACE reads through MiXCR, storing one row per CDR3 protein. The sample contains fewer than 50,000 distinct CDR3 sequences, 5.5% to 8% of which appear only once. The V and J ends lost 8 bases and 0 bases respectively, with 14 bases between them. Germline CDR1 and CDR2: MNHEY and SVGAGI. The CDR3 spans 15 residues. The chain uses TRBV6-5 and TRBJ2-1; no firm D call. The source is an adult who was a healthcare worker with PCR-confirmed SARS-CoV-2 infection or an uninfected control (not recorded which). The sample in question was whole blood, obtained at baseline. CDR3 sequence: CASGPLQSSYNEQFF. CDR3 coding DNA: TGTGCCAGCGGACCCCTACAGTCCTCCTACAATGAGCAGTTCTTC.